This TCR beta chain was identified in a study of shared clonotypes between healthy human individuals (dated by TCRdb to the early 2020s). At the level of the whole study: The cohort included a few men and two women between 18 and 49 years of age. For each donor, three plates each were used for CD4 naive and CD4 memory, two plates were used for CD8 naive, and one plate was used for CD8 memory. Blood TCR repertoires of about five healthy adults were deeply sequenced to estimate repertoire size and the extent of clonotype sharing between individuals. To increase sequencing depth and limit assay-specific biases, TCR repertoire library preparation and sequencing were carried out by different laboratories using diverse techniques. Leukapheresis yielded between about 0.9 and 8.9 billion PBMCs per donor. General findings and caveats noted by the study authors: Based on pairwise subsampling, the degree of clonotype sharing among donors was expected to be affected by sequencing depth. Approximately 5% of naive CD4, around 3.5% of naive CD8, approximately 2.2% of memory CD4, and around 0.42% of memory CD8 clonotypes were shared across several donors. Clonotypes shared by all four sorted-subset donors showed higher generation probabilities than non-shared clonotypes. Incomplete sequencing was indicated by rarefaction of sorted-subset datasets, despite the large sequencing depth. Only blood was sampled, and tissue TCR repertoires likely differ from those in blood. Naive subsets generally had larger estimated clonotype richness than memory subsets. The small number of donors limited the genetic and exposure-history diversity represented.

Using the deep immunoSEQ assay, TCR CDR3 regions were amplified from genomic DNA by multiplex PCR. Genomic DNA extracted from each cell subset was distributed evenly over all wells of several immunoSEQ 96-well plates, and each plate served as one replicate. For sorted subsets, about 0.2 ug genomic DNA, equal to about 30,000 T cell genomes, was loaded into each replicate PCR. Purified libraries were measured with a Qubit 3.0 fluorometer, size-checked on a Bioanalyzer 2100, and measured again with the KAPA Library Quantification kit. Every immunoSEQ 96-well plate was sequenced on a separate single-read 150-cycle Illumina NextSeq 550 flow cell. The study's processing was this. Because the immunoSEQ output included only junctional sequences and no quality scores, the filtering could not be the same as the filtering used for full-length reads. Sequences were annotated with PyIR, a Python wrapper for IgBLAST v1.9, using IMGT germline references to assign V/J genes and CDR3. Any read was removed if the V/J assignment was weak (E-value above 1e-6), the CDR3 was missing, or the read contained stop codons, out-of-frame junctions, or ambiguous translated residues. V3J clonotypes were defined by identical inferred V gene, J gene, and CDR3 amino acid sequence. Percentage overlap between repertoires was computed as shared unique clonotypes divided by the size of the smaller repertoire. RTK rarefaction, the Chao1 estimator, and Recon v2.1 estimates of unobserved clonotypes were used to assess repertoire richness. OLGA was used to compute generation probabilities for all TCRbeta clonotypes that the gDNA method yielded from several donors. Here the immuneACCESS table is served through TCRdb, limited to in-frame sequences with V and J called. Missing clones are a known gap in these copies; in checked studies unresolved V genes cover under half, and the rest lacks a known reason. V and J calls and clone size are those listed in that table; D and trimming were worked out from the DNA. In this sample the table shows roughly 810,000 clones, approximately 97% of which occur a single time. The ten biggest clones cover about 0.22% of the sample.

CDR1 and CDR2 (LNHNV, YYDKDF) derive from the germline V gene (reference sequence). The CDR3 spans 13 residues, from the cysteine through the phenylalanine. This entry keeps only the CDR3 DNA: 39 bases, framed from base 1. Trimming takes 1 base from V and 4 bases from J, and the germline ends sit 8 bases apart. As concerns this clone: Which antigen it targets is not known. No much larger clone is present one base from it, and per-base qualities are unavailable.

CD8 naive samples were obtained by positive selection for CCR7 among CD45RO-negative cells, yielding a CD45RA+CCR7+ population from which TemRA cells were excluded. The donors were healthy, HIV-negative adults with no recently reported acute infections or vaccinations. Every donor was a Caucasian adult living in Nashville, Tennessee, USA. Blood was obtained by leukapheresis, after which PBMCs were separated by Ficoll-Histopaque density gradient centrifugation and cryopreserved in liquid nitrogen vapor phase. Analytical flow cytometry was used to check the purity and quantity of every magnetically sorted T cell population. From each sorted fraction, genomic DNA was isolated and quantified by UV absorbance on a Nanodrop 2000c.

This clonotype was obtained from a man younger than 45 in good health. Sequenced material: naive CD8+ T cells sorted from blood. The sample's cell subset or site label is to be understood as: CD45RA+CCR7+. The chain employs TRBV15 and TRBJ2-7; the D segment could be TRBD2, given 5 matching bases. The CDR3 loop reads CATSRVPGYEQYF. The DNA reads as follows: TGTGCCACCAGCAGAGTGCCGGGGTACGAGCAGTACTTC.